The 30 T cell receptor beta chains below were found in one sample sequenced in a study of blood T cell repertoires in COVID-19. Generated by immunoSEQ multiplex PCR, the TCRdb table keeps only in-frame clones and is missing some. The sample has approximately 130,000 clones, approximately 90% seen once. Sequencing was carried out using peripheral blood. The receptor set was obtained from a man aged 50 to 60 with acute or convalescent COVID-19.

V gene TRBV7-9 combines with J gene TRBJ2-2; 8 nucleotides match TRBD2. CDR1 and CDR2 (germline): SEHNR, FQNEAQ (reference sequence). The CDR3 runs to 17 residues. The V gene end was trimmed by 4 bases and the J gene end by 4 bases; junction bases not matched to a gene: 11. The CDR3 is CASSSLIGRVVTGELFF. The CDR3 DNA is TGTGCCAGCAGCTCCCTCATCGGGAGGGTCGTCACCGGGGAGCTGTTTTTT. Combining the CDR3 with reference TRBV7-9 and TRBJ2-2 gives the whole variable domain DTGVSQNPRHKITKRGQNVTFRCDPISEHNRLYWYRQTLGQGPEFLTYFQNEAQLEKSRLLSDRFSAERPKGSFSTLEIQRTEQGDSAMYLCASSSLIGRVVTGELFFGEGSRLTVL.

The chain recombines TRBV6-5 with TRBJ2-7; a weak D match, TRBD2 (5 bases). This CDR3 spans 14 amino acids. Per germline, CDR1 MNHEY and CDR2 SVGAGI. Trimming removed 0 bases at V and 5 bases at J, with 11 bases between. Here the CDR3 reads CASSYSGETDEQYF. As DNA, the CDR3 is TGTGCCAGCAGTTACTCCGGGGAAACCGACGAGCAGTACTTC.

The chain combines TRBV7-9 with TRBJ1-4, with TRBD1 identical over 9 bases. Looked up from germline, CDR1 is SEHNR and CDR2 is FQNEAQ (reference sequence). The CDR3 has 15 amino acids. V lost 0 bases to trimming and J lost 8 bases; unmatched junction nucleotides: 4. The CDR3 DNA follows: TGTGCCAGCAGCTTAGCTGGACAGGGGCGCGAAAAACTGTTTTTT. It is translated as CASSLAGQGREKLFF.

The V call is TRBV11-3, the J call TRBJ2-7; 8 bases map to TRBD1. This CDR3 contains 14 residues. CDR1 and CDR2 (germline): SGHNT, YENEEA. Trimming took 3 bases from V and 4 from J; bases not matched to a gene: 5. The CDR3 DNA reads as TGTGCCAGCAGCTTTGACAGGGGACTTTACGAGCAGTACTTC. Its protein is CASSFDRGLYEQYF.

The chain uses TRBV3-1 (or the pseudogene TRBV3-2) and TRBJ2-1; maybe TRBD2 (6 bases). In germline, CDR1 is LGHDT, CDR2 YNNKEL (reference sequence). Trimming took off 2 bases at V and 6 bases at J, with 14 bases between the two ends. This CDR3 is 15 amino acids long. The CDR3 DNA reads TGTGCCAGCAGCCAAAGACTAGAAATCATCAATGAGCAGTTCTTC. The encoded protein is CASSQRLEIINEQFF.

The chain combines TRBV7-2 with TRBJ2-5; 9 bases are shared with TRBD1. Germline V gene sequence: CDR1 SGHTA, CDR2 FQGNSA. V gave up 5 bases and J gave up 5 bases; unmatched junction bases: 6. This CDR3 contains 14 residues. CDR3 sequence: CASSDRGERETQYF. The DNA of the CDR3 is TGTGCCAGCAGCGACAGGGGGGAGCGGGAGACCCAGTACTTC.

V usage is TRBV5-5 and J usage is TRBJ1-1; tentatively, D is TRBD1 (6 bases). Trimming pared 1 base from V and 6 bases from J, leaving 10 bases between. CDR1 and CDR2 (germline): SGHKS, YYEKEE (reference sequence). The length of the CDR3 is 13 residues. The chain's CDR3 is CASSLQGFPEAFF. DNA for the CDR3: TGTGCCAGCAGCTTGCAGGGGTTTCCTGAAGCTTTCTTT.

J is TRBJ2-1 and V is TRBV19; 11 bases line up with TRBD2. The CDR3 is made up of 15 amino acids. Germline CDR1 is LNHDA and CDR2 is SQIVND (reference sequence). V gave up 8 bases and J gave up 6 bases; unmatched junction bases: 9. This CDR3 reads CASRYRLAGTNEQFF. In DNA, the CDR3 is TGTGCCAGTCGATACCGACTAGCGGGAACCAATGAGCAGTTCTTC.

J is TRBJ2-7 and V is TRBV7-8; a possible D gene is TRBD2 (5 bases). From germline, CDR1 is SGHVS and CDR2 FQNEAQ. The CDR3 extends over 14 amino acids. The V and J ends lost 1 base and 8 bases respectively, with 15 bases between them. DNA for the CDR3: TGTGCCAGCAGCTTAGGATCGAAGCGGCAGAAGCAGTACTTC. Translated, it gives CASSLGSKRQKQYF.

The V and J genes are TRBV21-1 and TRBJ1-1. TRBV21-1 counts as a pseudogene. The CDR3 spans 15 residues. In DNA, the CDR3 is TGTGCCAGCAGCTGCGAAGGTCGGGAGAACACTGAAGCTTTCTTT. Translating it yields CASSCEGRENTEAFF.

This rearrangement joins TRBV27 to TRBJ2-3; TRBD2 agrees at 8 bases. CDR1 and CDR2 (germline): MNHEY, SMNVEV (reference sequence). The junction had 3 bases not matched to a gene; V was cut back by 5 bases and J by 2 bases. CDR3 length equals 14 residues. The CDR3 nucleotides read TGTGCCAGCAGTATAGGACTAGCCACAGATACGCAGTATTTT. This gives the protein CASSIGLATDTQYF.

This chain joins TRBV11-3 and TRBJ1-1, with TRBD1 matching over 7 bases. V lost 5 bases to trimming and J lost 4 bases; unmatched junction nucleotides: 10. The germline V gene encodes CDR1 SGHNT and CDR2 YENEEA. The CDR3 is made up of 15 amino acids. The CDR3 here is CASSPRQGGSTEAFF. The CDR3 DNA follows: TGTGCCAGCAGCCCCCGTCAAGGGGGCTCCACTGAAGCTTTCTTT.

The V call is TRBV5-4, the J call TRBJ1-2; D may be TRBD1 (5 bases). V lost 2 bases to trimming and J lost 8 bases, with 19 bases between them. Germline V CDR1 and CDR2: SGHNT, YYREEE (reference sequence). The CDR3 loop spans 15 amino acids. As DNA, the CDR3 is TGTGCCAGCAGCTTCGGGGGGGAGGGCACGCGCGGCTACACCTTC. Protein product: CASSFGGEGTRGYTF.

This clone was counted only a few times. The V call is TRBV6-2 or TRBV6-3, the J call TRBJ1-1; 10 bases match TRBD1. Germline V gives CDR1 MNHEY, CDR2 SVGEGT. Trimming cost V 0 bases and J 6 bases; bases outside gene matches: 10. This CDR3 is built from 17 residues. The chain's CDR3 is CASSYSVRGQGRPEAFF. CDR3 bases: TGTGCCAGCAGTTACTCTGTTCGGGGACAGGGGAGGCCTGAAGCTTTCTTT.

The chain recombines TRBV25-1 with TRBJ2-7; TRBD2 matches at 7 bases. Germline V gives CDR1 MGHDK, CDR2 SYGVNS. CDR3 length: 13 amino acids. J was trimmed by 2 bases and V by 8 bases; bases with no gene match: 6. The CDR3 region has the DNA TGTGCCAGCTCTACCCTAGCGGCCTACGAGCAGTACTTC. Translated: CASSTLAAYEQYF.

V gene TRBV24-1 combines with J gene TRBJ1-5; 10 bases are a match to TRBD1. Trimming cost V 4 bases and J 3 bases; bases outside gene matches: 5. Germline V gives CDR1 KGHDR, CDR2 SFDVKD. The CDR3 spans 16 residues. CDR3 in DNA: TGTGCCACCAGTGACGGGGGACAGGGGTTCAATCAGCCCCAGCATTTT. Translation gives CATSDGGQGFNQPQHF.

The chain is built from TRBV20-1 and TRBJ2-7; 13 bases align to TRBD2. Germline V gene lookup returns CDR1 DFQATT and CDR2 SNEGSKA (reference sequence). The CDR3 runs to 14 residues. Trimming cost V 3 bases and J 6 bases; bases outside gene matches: 5. CDR3 bases: TGCAGTGCTAGTAGGACTAGCGGGAGCGTCGAGCAGTACTTC. Its protein is CSASRTSGSVEQYF.

The chain links TRBV6-8 to TRBJ1-5, with unresolved D. The CDR3 is made up of 15 amino acids. Germline V gives CDR1 MNHGY, CDR2 SAAAGT. Trimming left V 5 bases short and J 2 bases short, with 13 bases between. The CDR3 here is CASSMLRRGNQPQHF. In DNA, the CDR3 is TGTGCCAGCAGTATGCTCCGGAGGGGCAATCAGCCCCAGCATTTT.

The rearrangement uses TRBV11-2 and TRBJ1-4, with a weak D call TRBD1 (5 bases). V dropped 5 bases and J dropped 1 base, with 17 bases sitting between them. Germline loops: CDR1 SGHAT, CDR2 FQNNGV. This CDR3 spans 17 amino acids. CDR3 sequence reads: CASSRSRGSGTNEKLFF. CDR3 sequence (DNA): TGTGCCAGCAGCCGCTCTAGGGGCTCAGGAACTAATGAAAAACTGTTTTTT.

This chain uses TRBV19 with TRBJ2-6; 12 bases line up with TRBD1. Germline CDR1 and CDR2: LNHDA and SQIVND (reference sequence). CDR3 size: 18 residues. The V and J ends lost 8 bases and 0 bases, in that order; junction bases with no gene match: 8. The CDR3 DNA follows: TGTGCCAGTTCAAACCCGGGACAGGGGGCCTCTGGGGCCAACGTCCTGACTTTC. This gives the protein CASSNPGQGASGANVLTF.

This chain links TRBV5-4 with TRBJ1-5; perhaps TRBD1 as D (5 bases). The V gene lost 4 bases and the J gene lost 5 bases, with 13 bases spanning the gap. The length of the CDR3 is 14 residues. The germline V gene encodes CDR1 SGHNT and CDR2 YYREEE (reference sequence). The CDR3 reads CASSEGVLDQPQHF. Here the CDR3 DNA reads TGTGCCAGCAGCGAAGGGGTGTTGGATCAGCCCCAGCATTTT.

This rearrangement joins TRBV18 to TRBJ2-1; tentative D call: TRBD1 (6 bases). The germline V and J ends were trimmed by 4 bases and 5 bases, with 18 bases remaining between them. This CDR3 has 16 amino acids. Germline V gives CDR1 KGHSH, CDR2 LQKENI. CDR3 region: CASSRNLGQLHNEQFF. The CDR3 DNA reads TGTGCCAGCTCACGCAATTTGGGACAACTACACAATGAGCAGTTCTTC.

The count of this clone is one. The J gene is TRBJ2-1, the V gene TRBV2, with a weak D call TRBD2 (6 bases). Germline V gene lookup returns CDR1 SNHLY and CDR2 FYNNEI. V lost 3 bases to trimming and J lost 8 bases, with 11 bases between them. The CDR3 contains 13 residues. The chain's CDR3 is CASSETSIYEQFF. The CDR3 DNA is TGTGCCAGCAGTGAGACTAGTATCTATGAGCAGTTCTTC.

The V and J genes are TRBV9 and TRBJ1-6, with a weak D call TRBD1 (6 bases). V lost 3 bases to trimming and J lost 7 bases, with 14 bases between them. Germline V gene lookup returns CDR1 SGDLS and CDR2 YYNGEE. The CDR3 loop spans 15 amino acids. In nucleotides, the CDR3 is TGTGCCAGCAGCGCCCTACAGGGCGTAAATTCACCCCTCCACTTT. Translating gives CASSALQGVNSPLHF.

The rearrangement links TRBV12-3 or TRBV12-4 to TRBJ2-1, with D unresolved. V lost 6 bases and J lost 8, with 11 bases in between. CDR3 length: 12 amino acids. CDR3 DNA sequence: TGTGCCAGCAGACCTGAAAGCTATGAGCAGTTCTTC. It translates to CASRPESYEQFF.

This chain joins TRBV5-4 and TRBJ2-7; 8 positions match TRBD2. CDR1 is SGHNT, CDR2 YYREEE, per germline (reference sequence). The junction had 6 bases not matched to a gene; V was cut back by 4 bases and J by 3 bases. This CDR3 spans 14 amino acids. CDR3 nucleotide sequence: TGTGCCAGCAGCCCGGGACTAGGCGGCTACGAGCAGTACTTC. It specifies CASSPGLGGYEQYF.

V usage is TRBV5-4 and J usage is TRBJ1-4; D possibly corresponds to TRBD1 (6 bases). The germline V and J ends were trimmed by 5 bases and 2 bases, with 10 bases remaining between them. Germline-derived CDR1 and CDR2 are SGHNT and YYREEE (reference sequence). The length of the CDR3 is 14 residues. The CDR3 nucleotides are TGTGCCAGCAGGAATACAGGGACTAATGAAAAACTGTTTTTT. Translation: CASRNTGTNEKLFF.

V usage is TRBV6-5 and J usage is TRBJ1-2, with 7 bases identical to TRBD1. This CDR3 has 13 amino acids. V lost 6 bases, J lost 6 bases, and 7 bases stayed unmatched. The germline V gene encodes CDR1 MNHEY and CDR2 SVGAGI. The CDR3 protein is CASSQTGRNGYTF. The CDR3 coding sequence is TGTGCCAGCAGCCAGACAGGGCGGAATGGCTACACCTTC.

CDR3 loop: CAWSELEKLFF. The DNA of the CDR3 is TGTGCCTGGAGTGAACTCGAAAAACTGTTTTTT. V usage is TRBV30 and J usage is TRBJ1-4; D remains ambiguous. There are 11 residues in the CDR3. Between the trimmed V and J ends, which lost 1 base and 8 bases, there was a span of 5 bases. Germline V gene data show CDR1 as GTSNPN and CDR2 as SVGIG (reference sequence). Full variable domain (outside the CDR3, taken from reference TRBV30 and TRBJ1-4): SQTIHQWPATLVQPVGSPLSLECTVEGTSNPNLYWYRQAAGRGLQLLFYSVGIGQISSEVPQNLSASRPQDRQFILSSKKLLLSDSGFYLCAWSELEKLFFGSGTQLSVL.

The chain combines TRBV11-3 with TRBJ1-2; D may be TRBD1 (6 bases). CDR3 size: 13 residues. The V and J ends lost 2 bases and 8 bases respectively, with 12 bases between them. Germline assignment: CDR1 SGHNT and CDR2 YENEEA. The CDR3: CASSLSQGYGYTF. The DNA of the CDR3 is TGTGCCAGCAGCTTATCCCAGGGGTACGGCTACACCTTC.